This TCR beta chain was sequenced for a study of T cells in Graves' hyperthyroidism and ophthalmopathy. Whole-study results and caveats: Within blood appeared most thyroid clonotypes that had expanded above 0.001.

Amplified regions were TCR beta CDR3 sequences from RNA transcripts. The HTBI primer set was used in a first-round RT-PCR of the TCR CDR3. In TCRdb, the multiplex PCR reads were re-called with MiXCR into one record per CDR3 protein. The top ten clones hold approximately 28% of a sample with about 180,000 distinct CDR3 sequences, approximately 15% of them seen once. This CDR3 has 11 amino acids. V was cut by 6 bases and J by 5 bases, with 7 bases left in between. This clonotype was counted at least ten times. Its target is unknown. J is TRBJ2-5 and V is TRBV12-3 or TRBV12-4; D gene ambiguous. The receptor was derived from a woman in her 50s with Graves' hyperthyroidism. The specimen sequenced was blood. The CDR3 reads CASSRGETQYF. CDR3 DNA sequence: TGTGCCAGCAGCCGTGGGGAGACCCAGTACTTC.